This is a list of T cell receptor beta chains from one sample in a study of human T cells and chemical hapten exposure. One entry per CDR3 protein, called by TCRdb with MiXCR from the RACE reads. The sample includes about 190,000 distinct CDR3 sequences, 24% of them seen just once. The input for sequencing was whole blood, taken in connection with sensitization to the hapten diphenylcyclopropenone (DPC). The receptors originated from a woman aged 40 to 55 with alopecia areata. Some clones in this sample may be carry-over from other donors' samples. CDR3s include the opening cysteine and the closing phenylalanine or tryptophan. A D gene is named only where the DNA matches it firmly. Some rows mark clone size as missing; the rest say once, few, many or name a class of expanded clone.

J	V	D	size	CDR3	DNA
TRBJ2-1	TRBV27	.	.	CASSLPHTGYNEQFF	TGTGCCAGCAGTTTACCACATACAGGGTACAATGAGCAGTTCTTC
TRBJ1-6	TRBV27	.	few	CASAFFGGVPTPLHF	TGTGCCAGCGCGTTCTTTGGCGGCGTGCCGACACCCCTCCACTTT
TRBJ2-3	TRBV7-2	.	few	CASSLVASVSTDTQYF	TGTGCCAGCAGCTTAGTGGCTAGCGTGAGCACAGATACGCAGTATTTT
TRBJ1-1	TRBV29-1	.	few	CSVATGGGTEAFF	TGCAGCGTGGCAACAGGCGGCGGCACTGAAGCTTTCTTT
TRBJ2-7	TRBV7-2	TRBD2	.	CASSLAGRGGRAPYEQYF	TGTGCCAGCAGCTTAGCGGGGCGCGGCGGGAGGGCCCCCTACGAGCAGTACTTC
TRBJ1-1	TRBV30	.	few	CAWSVPGPNTEAFF	TGTGCCTGGAGTGTACCAGGGCCGAACACTGAAGCTTTCTTT
TRBJ2-2	TRBV7-2	TRBD2	.	CASSLGQAGHTGELFF	TGTGCCAGCAGCTTAGGCCAAGCGGGACACACCGGGGAGCTGTTTTTT
TRBJ2-1	TRBV6-2/TRBV6-3	.	.	CASSYLLGAHYNEQFF	TGTGCCAGCAGTTACCTCTTGGGGGCCCATTACAATGAGCAGTTCTTC
TRBJ2-7	TRBV7-2	.	.	CASSPPPLDYEQYF	TGTGCCAGCAGCCCGCCCCCCCTTGACTACGAGCAGTACTTC
TRBJ2-7	TRBV7-2	.	.	CASSSGNSYEQYF	TGTGCCAGCAGCTCCGGGAACTCCTACGAGCAGTACTTC
TRBJ2-3	TRBV29-1	.	.	CSVEGLANTDTQYF	TGCAGCGTTGAAGGTTTAGCGAACACAGATACGCAGTATTTT
TRBJ2-5	TRBV9	.	.	CASSVAPFQETQYF	TGTGCCAGCAGCGTAGCCCCCTTCCAAGAGACCCAGTACTTC
TRBJ2-2	TRBV11-2	.	few	CASSVGWRGPQTGPNTGELFF	TGTGCCAGCAGCGTCGGTTGGAGGGGGCCGCAGACAGGGCCGAACACCGGGGAGCTGTTTTTT
TRBJ2-2	TRBV12-3/TRBV12-4	.	.	CASSFGETGELFF	TGTGCCAGCAGTTTCGGGGAGACCGGGGAGCTGTTTTTT
TRBJ2-1	TRBV20-1	TRBD1	.	CSARTGKDRYNEQFF	TGCAGTGCCAGGACAGGAAAAGATCGATACAATGAGCAGTTCTTC
TRBJ1-1	TRBV10-3	.	few	CAISAQGNTEAFF	TGTGCCATCAGTGCACAGGGGAACACTGAAGCTTTCTTT
TRBJ2-7	TRBV27	.	few	CASRPSGTGVSYEQYF	TGTGCCAGCAGACCTAGCGGGACAGGGGTCTCCTACGAGCAGTACTTC
TRBJ2-1	TRBV4-3	.	many	CASSTIGAVANEQFF	TGCGCCAGCAGCACGATCGGAGCCGTAGCAAATGAGCAGTTCTTC
TRBJ2-3	TRBV29-1	TRBD2	.	CSVEDSGLAGAGISTDTQYF	TGCAGCGTTGAAGACTCGGGACTAGCGGGAGCGGGGATCAGCACAGATACGCAGTATTTT
TRBJ2-5	TRBV20-1	TRBD2	few	CSARLAGEGETQYF	TGCAGTGCCCGACTAGCGGGGGAGGGAGAGACCCAGTACTTC
TRBJ2-3	TRBV20-1	.	.	CSARARARSSTDTQYF	TGCAGTGCTAGAGCCCGAGCAAGGTCTAGCACAGATACGCAGTATTTT
TRBJ1-1	TRBV12-3/TRBV12-4	.	.	CASNLTGRRKTEAFF	TGTGCCAGCAACTTGACGGGGAGGAGAAAGACTGAAGCTTTCTTT
TRBJ1-2	TRBV4-1	.	.	CASSQDLIGGPGYTF	TGCGCCAGCAGCCAAGATCTCATCGGGGGTCCCGGCTACACCTTC
TRBJ2-3	TRBV7-2	.	.	CASSALRDTQYF	TGTGCCAGCAGCGCGTTAAGAGATACGCAGTATTTT
TRBJ2-5	TRBV30	TRBD1	few	CAWSVQGSVGETQYF	TGTGCCTGGAGTGTACAGGGGAGTGTTGGAGAGACCCAGTACTTC
TRBJ2-5	TRBV28	.	.	CASSPSPGSDKTQYF	TGTGCCAGCAGTCCTTCCCCAGGGTCTGATAAGACCCAGTACTTC
TRBJ2-3	TRBV2	.	few	CASSVGGGLRTDTQYF	TGTGCCAGCAGTGTGGGAGGGGGACTCCGCACAGATACGCAGTATTTT
TRBJ1-2	TRBV4-3	TRBD1	.	CASSQTGVGYGYTF	TGCGCCAGCAGCCAAACAGGGGTAGGCTATGGCTACACCTTC
TRBJ2-7	TRBV4-1	TRBD2	.	CASSQALTSGRNEQYF	TGCGCCAGCAGCCAAGCACTGACTAGCGGGAGGAACGAGCAGTACTTC
TRBJ1-5	TRBV12-3/TRBV12-4	TRBD1	.	CASNLNRGSNQPQHF	TGTGCCAGCAATCTAAACAGGGGTAGCAATCAGCCCCAGCATTTT
TRBJ1-4	TRBV20-1	.	.	CSAGSSNEKLFF	TGCAGTGCGGGGAGCTCTAATGAAAAACTGTTTTTT
TRBJ1-1	TRBV6-4	.	.	CASSQQANTEAFF	TGTGCCAGCAGTCAACAGGCGAACACTGAAGCTTTCTTT
TRBJ1-4	TRBV7-6	TRBD1	.	CASSGRDSTNEKLFF	TGTGCCAGCAGCGGCCGGGACAGCACTAATGAAAAACTGTTTTTT
TRBJ2-1	TRBV24-1	.	few	CATSDSGRPNEQFF	TGTGCCACCAGTGATTCCGGACGTCCGAATGAGCAGTTCTTC
TRBJ1-1	TRBV7-2	TRBD1	.	CASSRGTGGTEAFF	TGTGCCAGCAGCCGGGGGACAGGAGGGACTGAAGCTTTCTTT
TRBJ2-5	TRBV9	TRBD2	.	CASSPPGGSETQYF	TGTGCCAGCAGCCCACCGGGGGGGAGTGAGACCCAGTACTTC
TRBJ1-2	TRBV18	.	few	CASSPGTGYGYTF	TGTGCCAGCTCACCCGGGACGGGCTATGGCTACACCTTC
TRBJ2-3	TRBV29-1	TRBD2	few	CSVSVAGGSTDTQYF	TGCAGCGTTTCAGTAGCGGGAGGGAGCACAGATACGCAGTATTTT
TRBJ1-1	TRBV29-1	.	few	CSVGAGTTEAFF	TGCAGCGTTGGAGCAGGGACCACTGAAGCTTTCTTT
TRBJ2-1	TRBV9	.	few	CASSANGVNNEQFF	TGTGCCAGCAGCGCAAACGGGGTTAACAATGAGCAGTTCTTC
TRBJ2-5	TRBV20-1	.	.	CSARVQGDQETQYF	TGCAGTGCTAGAGTTCAGGGAGACCAAGAGACCCAGTACTTC
TRBJ2-5	TRBV2	TRBD2	.	CASLGAGQETQYF	TGTGCCAGCCTCGGAGCGGGGCAAGAGACCCAGTACTTC
TRBJ2-7	TRBV7-9	.	.	CASSPLKTGPEQYF	TGTGCCAGCAGCCCCCTAAAAACAGGGCCCGAGCAGTACTTC
TRBJ2-2	TRBV6-6	TRBD1	.	CASSRTGLGGELFF	TGTGCCAGCAGTAGGACAGGGCTCGGCGGGGAGCTGTTTTTT
TRBJ2-1	TRBV28	.	few	CASWRTAYNEQFF	TGTGCCAGCTGGCGGACAGCCTACAATGAGCAGTTCTTC
TRBJ2-3	TRBV20-1	.	.	CSATGLGTSTDTQYF	TGCAGTGCTACCGGGCTGGGGACTAGCACAGATACGCAGTATTTT
TRBJ1-6	TRBV6-6	TRBD1	once	CASGRDRLNSPLHF	TGTGCCAGCGGCCGGGACAGGCTAAATTCACCCCTCCACTTT
TRBJ2-3	TRBV7-9	.	.	CAPDTQYF	TGTGCCCCAGATACGCAGTATTTT